These 15 T cell receptor beta chains were sequenced from one sample in a study of CD8 T cells in Susac syndrome. Reverse transcription used roughly 0.5 to 1 ug RNA and random hexamers. Via MiXCR, TCRdb re-called the immunoSEQ multiplex PCR reads, giving one row per CDR3 protein. The sample includes approximately 25,000 distinct CDR3 sequences, over 85% of them seen just once. Sequenced input: CD8+ T cells from PBMCs. Every receptor here comes from a human donor with Susac syndrome.

V and J are TRBV5-1 and TRBJ2-7, with TRBD1 identical over 11 bases. The CDR3 length is 14 residues. Germline V CDR1 and CDR2: SGHRS, YFSETQ. Trimming cost V 4 bases and J 6 bases; bases outside gene matches: 6. CDR3 DNA: TGCGCCAGCAGCCTTGGACAGGGGGCGATCGAGCAGTACTTC. It translates to CASSLGQGAIEQYF.

The gene calls are TRBV7-9 and TRBJ2-7; D not resolved. The CDR3 has 13 amino acids. V was pared by 6 bases and J by 6 bases, with 15 bases between. The germline CDR1 and CDR2 sequences are SEHNR and FQNEAQ (reference sequence). This CDR3 reads CASSNSLSGEQYF. CDR3 bases: TGTGCCAGCAGTAACAGCCTCTCGGGCGAGCAGTACTTC.

The J gene is TRBJ2-3, the V gene TRBV7-3; 9 nucleotides line up with TRBD1. V shed 5 bases and J 1 base; nucleotides not matched to a gene: 7. The CDR3 extends over 16 amino acids. Germline CDR1 and CDR2: SGHTA and FQGTGA. Here the CDR3 reads CASSAVTGGRTDTQYF. As DNA, the CDR3 is TGTGCCAGCAGCGCCGTGACAGGGGGTCGCACAGATACGCAGTATTTT.

The rearrangement joins TRBV7-6 to TRBJ2-7; D uncertain. CDR1 and CDR2 from the germline V gene are SGHVS and FNYEAQ. Trimming shortened V by 1 base and J by 0 bases, and 10 bases separated the two germline ends. This CDR3 contains 15 residues. The CDR3 coding sequence is TGTGCCAGCAGCTTAGGGGGAAAAAGCTCCTACGAGCAGTACTTC. Amino acids: CASSLGGKSSYEQYF.

The chain is built from TRBV5-1 and TRBJ1-4, with TRBD1 matching over 7 bases. The CDR3 runs 18 residues. Germline V gene sequence: CDR1 SGHRS, CDR2 YFSETQ. With V trimmed by 0 bases and J by 5 bases, 13 bases remained unmatched. In DNA form, the CDR3 reads TGCGCCAGCAGCTTGGACCCTTTGTTGACAGGGCCAAATGAAAAACTGTTTTTT. The encoded protein is CASSLDPLLTGPNEKLFF. Full variable domain (outside the CDR3, taken from reference TRBV5-1 and TRBJ1-4): KAGVTQTPRYLIKTRGQQVTLSCSPISGHRSVSWYQQTPGQGLQFLFEYFSETQRNKGNFPGRFSGRQFSNSRSEMNVSTLELGDSALYLCASSLDPLLTGPNEKLFFGSGTQLSVL.

The V and J genes are TRBV4-1 and TRBJ2-2; the D is unclear. The CDR3 runs to 14 residues. V lost 1 base, J lost 1 base, and 4 bases lay in between. Germline-derived CDR1 and CDR2 are MGHRA and YSYEKL. CDR3 sequence: CASSQVVNTGELFF. The CDR3 DNA is TGCGCCAGCAGCCAAGTGGTGAACACCGGGGAGCTGTTTTTT.

The J gene is TRBJ2-3, the V gene TRBV6-4, with 11 nucleotides matching TRBD2. From germline, CDR1 is MRHNA and CDR2 SNTAGT. The CDR3 covers 16 residues. V gave up 0 bases and J gave up 2 bases; unmatched junction bases: 1. The CDR3 here is CASSDSSGGATDTQYF. As DNA, the CDR3 is TGTGCCAGCAGTGACTCTAGCGGGGGGGCCACAGATACGCAGTATTTT.

The CDR3 region is CASSLFGTGYGYTF. CDR3 in DNA: TGCGCCAGCAGCTTGTTCGGGACAGGCTATGGCTACACCTTC. V gene TRBV5-1 combines with J gene TRBJ1-2, with 8 bases lining up with TRBD1. V was pared by 1 base and J by 4 bases, with 3 bases of the junction left unmatched. The germline V gene encodes CDR1 SGHRS and CDR2 YFSETQ. The CDR3 totals 14 residues. Supplemented by reference TRBV5-1 and TRBJ1-2, the full variable domain reads KAGVTQTPRYLIKTRGQQVTLSCSPISGHRSVSWYQQTPGQGLQFLFEYFSETQRNKGNFPGRFSGRQFSNSRSEMNVSTLELGDSALYLCASSLFGTGYGYTFGSGTRLTVV.

The rearrangement uses TRBV19 and TRBJ2-3, with D possibly matching TRBD1 (6 bases). The ends were cut back, 3 bases at V and 0 bases at J, with 7 bases in the middle. Germline CDR1 is LNHDA and CDR2 is SQIVND (reference sequence). The CDR3 contains 14 residues. In DNA, the CDR3 is TGTGCCAGTAGTATCGGACAGAGCACAGATACGCAGTATTTT. Protein sequence: CASSIGQSTDTQYF.

In its sample, this clonotype was seen once. The V gene is TRBV5-6, the J gene TRBJ1-2; 7 bases map to TRBD1. The V segment lost 4 bases and the J segment 2 bases; nucleotides outside the gene matches: 8. Germline V lookup: CDR1 SGHDT, CDR2 YYEEEE. The CDR3 totals 15 residues. In nucleotides, the CDR3 is TGTGCCAGCAGCGGACGACAGGGACAGAACTATGGCTACACCTTC. Its translation: CASSGRQGQNYGYTF.

The chain joins TRBV6-2 or TRBV6-3 to TRBJ1-1, with D perhaps matching TRBD1 (6 bases). The CDR3 is made up of 15 amino acids. Germline assignment: CDR1 MNHEY and CDR2 SVGEGT. Trimming stripped 2 bases from V and 5 bases from J, with 15 bases between. The CDR3 sequence: CASSYGGWLWTEAFF. In nucleotides, the CDR3 is TGTGCCAGCAGTTACGGGGGCTGGCTGTGGACTGAAGCTTTCTTT.

The gene calls are TRBV11-2 and TRBJ2-1; perhaps D is TRBD1 or TRBD2 (6 bases each). The V and J ends lost 2 bases and 7 bases respectively, with 18 bases between them. Germline lookup yields CDR1 SGHAT and CDR2 FQNNGV. The CDR3 covers 16 residues. This CDR3 reads CASSLNSGGRGNEQFF. Here the CDR3 DNA reads TGTGCCAGCAGCTTAAATAGCGGCGGAAGGGGGAATGAGCAGTTCTTC. Filled out from reference TRBV11-2 and TRBJ2-1, the complete variable domain reads EAGVAQSPRYKIIEKRQSVAFWCNPISGHATLYWYQQILGQGPKLLIQFQNNGVVDDSQLPKDRFSAERLKGVDSTLKIQPAKLEDSAVYLCASSLNSGGRGNEQFFGPGTRLTVL.

The rearrangement links TRBV7-9 to TRBJ2-7; TRBD1 agrees at 7 bases. Germline-derived CDR1 and CDR2 are SEHNR and FQNEAQ (reference sequence). V lost 4 bases and J lost 1; bases outside the gene matches: 10. This CDR3 spans 16 amino acids. The CDR3 sequence: CASSSPGGRESYEQYF. The CDR3 region has the DNA TGTGCCAGCAGCTCCCCAGGGGGACGAGAATCCTACGAGCAGTACTTC.

This sequence joins TRBV15 and TRBJ2-1, with D perhaps TRBD1 or TRBD2 (6 bases each). The CDR3 totals 17 residues. Germline V gene lookup returns CDR1 LNHNV and CDR2 YYDKDF (reference sequence). With 1 base removed from V and 3 bases from J, the gap between germline ends came to 16 bases. The CDR3 nucleotides are TGTGCCACCAGCAGAGGCCTTTGGGGGGACATCTACAATGAGCAGTTCTTC. It yields the protein CATSRGLWGDIYNEQFF.

The rearrangement links TRBV5-1 to TRBJ2-1, with D perhaps matching TRBD1 (6 bases). The CDR3 runs 14 residues. Germline V gene lookup returns CDR1 SGHRS and CDR2 YFSETQ. The V end was cut by 4 bases, the J end by 8 bases, with 16 bases between. As DNA, the CDR3 is TGCGCCAGCAGCCCGGACCCGACAGGCCATGAGCAGTTCTTC. It yields the protein CASSPDPTGHEQFF.